This T cell receptor beta chain derives from a study of Ad26.COV2.S vaccination and SARS-CoV-2 variants. Trimming pared 5 bases from V and 5 bases from J, leaving 12 bases between. Germline V gives CDR1 SEHNR, CDR2 FQNEAQ (reference sequence). The CDR3 runs to 14 residues. Treatment specified: 19 received Ad26.COV2.S at low or high dose, single or two shots; roughly five received placebo; per-sample allocation not given. Day 63 after the first injection of vaccine or placebo was the sampling time. Method: immunoSEQ multiplex PCR; TCRdb's copy keeps in-frame clones and lacks some. This sample has hundreds of thousands of clones, with more than 75% found just once.

This TCR was recovered from a person aged 18-60 years who received the Ad26.COV2.S COVID-19 vaccine or a placebo. Here the sequenced sample was peripheral blood, taken in a trial of Ad26.COV2.S vaccine versus placebo. The chain uses TRBV7-9 and TRBJ1-4; D is perhaps TRBD1 (5 bases). The CDR3: CASSPGGLNEKLFF. The DNA of the CDR3 is TGTGCCAGCAGCCCGGGGGGGTTGAATGAAAAACTGTTTTTT.